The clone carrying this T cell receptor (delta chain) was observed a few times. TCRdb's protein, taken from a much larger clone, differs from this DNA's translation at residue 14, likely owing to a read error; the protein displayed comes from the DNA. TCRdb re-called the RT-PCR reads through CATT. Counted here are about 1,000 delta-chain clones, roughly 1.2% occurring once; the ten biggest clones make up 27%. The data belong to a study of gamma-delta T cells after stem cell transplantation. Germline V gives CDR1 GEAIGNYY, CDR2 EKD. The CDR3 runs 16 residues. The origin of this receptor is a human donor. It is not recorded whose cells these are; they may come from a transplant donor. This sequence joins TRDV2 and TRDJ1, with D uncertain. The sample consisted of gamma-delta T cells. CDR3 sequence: CACDTLSPSTTDKPIF. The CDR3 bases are TGTGCCTGTGACACCCTATCCCCCAGTACTACCGATAAACCCATCTTT.